This entry lists 16 T cell receptor beta chains sequenced from one sample in a study of T cells in women clearing cervical HPV infection. TCRdb's copy holds only in-frame clones and misses some; the assay was immunoSEQ multiplex PCR. This table lists fewer than 30,000 clones. Material for sequencing was blood buffy coat. The source of these receptors is a woman between 18 and 70 years old with a cervical HPV16 infection that either progressed to CIN3+ or cleared (not recorded which).

A word on this clone: The read ends 3 residues before the CDR3 terminus; that terminus is restored from the germline J gene. The gene calls are TRBV11-2 and TRBJ2-7, with D possibly matching TRBD1 (5 bases). Trimming took 5 bases from V and 2 from J, leaving 16 bases between them. Germline V CDR1 and CDR2: SGHAT, FQNNGV. The CDR3 totals 15 residues. CDR3 sequence reads: CASSATITGAYEQYF. The DNA read from the CDR3 is TGTGCCAGCAGCGCAACAATCACAGGAGCCTACGAG.

On this clone: The read comes to an end 3 residues before the CDR3 does, leaving the germline J gene to fill in the end. V usage is TRBV11-2 and J usage is TRBJ1-1; possible D gene TRBD1, 6 bases. Looked up from germline, CDR1 is SGHAT and CDR2 is FQNNGV. Trimming stripped 3 bases from V and 4 bases from J, with 9 bases between. CDR3 size: 13 residues. The CDR3: CASSFGRGTEAFF. The CDR3 bases that were read are TGTGCCAGCAGCTTTGGCAGGGGCACTGAA.

The part of the CDR3 DNA that was read is TGCAGTGCTACCAGGACAGTAGCCTACGAG. Its translation: CSATRTVAYE. The entire CDR3 protein reads CSATRTVAYEQYF. V usage is TRBV20-1 and J usage is TRBJ2-7; maybe TRBD1 (6 bases). Read coverage stops 3 residues before the CDR3 terminus; the germline J gene supplies the remainder. The V gene's germline CDR1 is DFQATT and CDR2 SNEGSKA (reference sequence). Trimming took 4 bases from V and 2 from J, leaving 12 bases between them. The CDR3 runs to 13 residues.

Note on this clone: The read halts 3 residues ahead of the CDR3 end, with the missing end drawn from the germline J gene. The gene calls are TRBV30 and TRBJ1-6, with 9 bases fitting TRBD1. Germline CDR1 GTSNPN, CDR2 SVGIG (reference sequence). Trimming removed 2 bases from V and 4 bases from J; junction bases left unmatched: 6. The CDR3 has 16 amino acids. CDR3 bases read: TGTGCCTGGAGTCAGGGAGGGACAGGGTATAATTCACCC. It codes for CAWSQGGTGYNSP. The full CDR3 sequence reads CAWSQGGTGYNSPLHF.

For this clone: The read stops 3 residues short of the end of the CDR3; the missing end is completed from the germline J gene. The chain employs TRBV5-1 and TRBJ1-2, with 7 bases aligning to TRBD1. The CDR3 loop spans 14 amino acids. The germline V gene has CDR1 SGHRS and CDR2 YFSETQ. With V trimmed by 4 bases and J by 3 bases, 6 bases remained unmatched. CDR3 bases read: TGCGCCAGCAGCATTGGAGGGGGCGACTATGGC. It is translated as CASSIGGGDYG. The entire CDR3 sequence reads CASSIGGGDYGYTF.

Remarks on this clone: The read ends 3 residues shy of where the CDR3 ends; the end is completed using the germline J gene. The rearrangement joins TRBV5-1 to TRBJ1-2; 7 nucleotides line up with TRBD1. The germline gives CDR1 SGHRS, CDR2 YFSETQ. The CDR3 consists of 12 residues. CDR3: CASSLRGLDYTF. CDR3 DNA (partial): TGCGCCAGCAGCTTGAGGGGGCTCGAC.

Comments on this clone: The read ends 3 residues early relative to the CDR3; the germline J gene fills the gap. The rearrangement joins TRBV11-3 to TRBJ2-1; the D gene is possibly TRBD2 (7 bases). V lost 1 base and J lost 9, with 13 bases in between. Germline CDR1 SGHNT, CDR2 YENEEA. This CDR3 is built from 14 residues. The CDR3 DNA, read in part, is TGTGCCAGCAGCTTAGGTGGGGGGGCTTCTGAG. Its translation: CASSLGGGASE. The CDR3 in its entirety is CASSLGGGASEQFF.

In regard to this clone: The read gets to within 3 residues of the CDR3 end, and the germline J gene fills in the rest. The gene calls are TRBV10-3 and TRBJ2-3; no definite D call. Trimming took off 5 bases at V and 0 bases at J, with 3 bases between the two ends. Looked up from germline, CDR1 is ENHRY and CDR2 is SYGVKD. The length of the CDR3 is 12 residues. The CDR3 is CAISTSTDTQYF. CDR3 bases read: TGTGCCATCAGTACTAGCACAGATACG.

Note on this clone: The read finishes 3 residues shy of the CDR3 end, and the germline J gene is used to complete it. J is TRBJ2-1 and V is TRBV23-1; 9 bases fit TRBD2. TRBV23-1 is identified as an open reading frame with a role that is uncertain. This CDR3 contains 19 residues. V trimming: 1 base; J trimming: 1 base; junction bases outside the gene matches: 11. The covered CDR3 bases are TGCGCCAGCAGTCAATTATGGCCTAGCGGGGTTCCTTCCTACAATGAG. It codes for CASSQLWPSGVPSYNE. The entire CDR3 protein is CASSQLWPSGVPSYNEQFF.

Points on this clone: The read ends 3 residues before the CDR3 terminus; that terminus is restored from the germline J gene. The genes are TRBV7-9 and TRBJ2-4; 9 positions agree with TRBD1. CDR3 length: 15 amino acids. The germline V gene has CDR1 SEHNR and CDR2 FQNEAQ (reference sequence). The DNA read from the CDR3 is TGTGCCAGCAGCTTAGCTGCCGGACAGGGGCATGGT. As protein: CASSLAAGQGHG. The complete CDR3 sequence is CASSLAAGQGHGQYF.

About this clone itself: With the read ending 3 residues before the CDR3 end, the germline J gene is used to fill in that end. This rearrangement joins TRBV4-1 to TRBJ2-3, with D possibly matching TRBD1 (6 bases). The CDR3 consists of 15 residues. Germline V gene sequence: CDR1 MGHRA, CDR2 YSYEKL. The DNA read from the CDR3 is TGCGCCAGCAGCCCATTTGGACAGTCCCAAGAGACG. Its protein is CASSPFGQSQET. The whole CDR3 sequence is CASSPFGQSQETQYF.

The CDR3 loop reads CASSESAWTGDGYTF. The DNA read from the CDR3 is TGTGCCAGCAGTGAATCTGCCTGGACAGGGGATGGC. The chain joins TRBV2 to TRBJ1-2; TRBD1 aligns across 9 bases. The read ends 3 residues before the CDR3 terminus; that terminus is restored from the germline J gene. The CDR3 extends over 15 amino acids. CDR1 is SNHLY, CDR2 FYNNEI, per germline. V lost 2 bases, J lost 6 bases, and 7 bases stayed unmatched.

A remark on this clone: From the germline J gene comes the end of the CDR3, since the read stops 3 residues before it. The chain couples TRBV14 to TRBJ2-7, with 15 positions matching TRBD2. Trimming at V came to 4 bases and at J to 6 bases, leaving 4 bases not matched to a gene. The CDR3 totals 15 residues. The V gene's germline CDR1 is SGHDN and CDR2 FVKESK. CDR3 sequence reads: CASSLWTSGRGEQYF. The sequenced CDR3 bases are TGTGCCAGCAGCCTTTGGACTAGCGGGAGGGGCGAG.

Remarks on this clone: From the germline J gene comes the end of the CDR3, since the read stops 3 residues before it. The chain has TRBV20-1 and TRBJ2-3; 12 nucleotides line up with TRBD2. CDR3 size: 18 residues. With 6 bases clipped from V and 0 bases from J, the junction kept 13 bases outside the gene matches. CDR1 is DFQATT, CDR2 SNEGSKA, per germline (reference sequence). The CDR3 DNA, read in part, is TGCAGTGCGGCTAGCGGGGGGGCCGCCTACCCTAGCACAGATACG. Translated, it gives CSAASGGAAYPSTDT. From start to end, the CDR3 is CSAASGGAAYPSTDTQYF.

The CDR3 sequence: CASSEQGLVAGNTIYF. CDR3 DNA (partial): TGTGCCAGCAGTGAACAGGGACTAGTAGCTGGAAACACC. This chain joins TRBV6-1 and TRBJ1-3; D may be TRBD1 (5 bases). The read gets to within 3 residues of the CDR3 end, and the germline J gene fills in the rest. V lost 2 bases to trimming and J lost 2 bases, with 13 bases between them. Germline V gene lookup returns CDR1 MNHNS and CDR2 SASEGT. The CDR3 runs to 16 residues.

Remarks on this clone: The sequence runs out 3 residues before the end of the CDR3; the remainder is reconstructed from the germline J gene. The chain is built from TRBV29-1 and TRBJ1-4, with a tentative D call TRBD1 (5 bases). This CDR3 has 14 amino acids. Germline V gives CDR1 SQVTM, CDR2 ANQGSEA. Incomplete CDR3 DNA: TGCAGCGTCGCGGAATCCTCTGGGGCCAACGTA. Its translation is CSVAESSGANV. In full, the CDR3 reads CSVAESSGANVLFF. The variable domain in full, with the rest retrieved from reference TRBV29-1 and TRBJ1-4, is SAVISQKPSRDICQRGTSLTIQCQVDSQVTMMFWYRQQPGQSLTLIATANQGSEATYESGFVIDKFPISRPNLTFSTLTVSNMSPEDSSIYLCSVAESSGANVLFFGSGTQLSVL.